The 30 T cell receptor beta chains below come from one sample, sequenced in a study of blood T cell repertoires in COVID-19. This table comes from immunoSEQ multiplex PCR, and its TCRdb copy is limited to in-frame clones, with some not included. The repertoire has just under 95,000 clones, around 80% of them found once; the top ten carry roughly 8.2%. Sequencing was carried out using peripheral blood. The source is a man aged 45-65 years who had recovered from COVID-19.

This clone was observed a few times. V usage is TRBV7-3 and J usage is TRBJ2-1, with 9 bases matching TRBD1. The V segment lost 8 bases and the J segment 9 bases; nucleotides outside the gene matches: 8. Germline V lookup: CDR1 SGHTA, CDR2 FQGTGA. The CDR3 loop spans 13 amino acids. CDR3 DNA: TGTGCCAGCGGAATACAGGGGGCGCCTGAGCAGTTCTTC. Its protein product is CASGIQGAPEQFF.

This sequence joins TRBV19 and TRBJ1-5; D perhaps matches TRBD1 (5 bases). Looked up from germline, CDR1 is LNHDA and CDR2 is SQIVND (reference sequence). The germline V and J ends were trimmed by 5 bases and 6 bases, with 17 bases remaining between them. The CDR3 is made up of 15 amino acids. CDR3 DNA sequence: TGTGCCAGTAGTTCCGGGGGGGGTTTGGGTCAGCCCCAGCATTTT. Protein product: CASSSGGGLGQPQHF.

This clone showed up just a few times. This rearrangement joins TRBV2 to TRBJ2-1, with D perhaps TRBD2 (6 bases). This CDR3 has 19 residues. Trimming pared 2 bases from V and 2 bases from J, leaving 22 bases between. Germline CDR1 is SNHLY and CDR2 is FYNNEI. CDR3 sequence reads: CASSEHNLPGLSTYNEQFF. The CDR3 DNA reads as TGTGCCAGCAGTGAACATAACTTACCGGGACTCAGCACCTACAATGAGCAGTTCTTC.

The chain combines TRBV4-1 with TRBJ1-1; D may be TRBD1 (5 bases). The germline V and J ends were trimmed by 0 bases and 4 bases, with 15 bases remaining between them. The CDR3 has 16 residues. CDR1 and CDR2 from the germline V gene are MGHRA and YSYEKL. CDR3 residues: CASSQEGQGGFTEAFF. In nucleotides, the CDR3 is TGCGCCAGCAGCCAAGAGGGCCAGGGTGGCTTCACTGAAGCTTTCTTT.

This chain links TRBV6-5 with TRBJ2-7; 10 bases line up with TRBD1. This CDR3 contains 14 residues. The ends lost 6 bases at V and 2 bases at J; junction bases unmatched: 4. Germline loops: CDR1 MNHEY, CDR2 SVGAGI. This chain's CDR3 is CASSRTGGAYEQYF. CDR3 DNA sequence: TGTGCCAGCAGCCGGACAGGGGGGGCCTACGAGCAGTACTTC.

V and J are TRBV2 and TRBJ2-7, with TRBD1 matching 10 bases. V lost 5 bases to trimming and J lost 1 base; unmatched junction nucleotides: 14. CDR1 is SNHLY and CDR2 is FYNNEI in the germline V gene. This CDR3 has 18 amino acids. DNA of the CDR3: TGTGCCAGCAGTCGAATCGTCCCGGGGGACAGGGGTTCCTACGAGCAGTACTTC. It specifies CASSRIVPGDRGSYEQYF.

V usage is TRBV11-2 and J usage is TRBJ1-4; tentative D call: TRBD1 (5 bases). This CDR3 region has 16 residues. V was pared by 1 base and J by 7 bases, with 16 bases between. Germline CDR1 reads SGHAT; CDR2 reads FQNNGV. The CDR3 loop reads CASSLARSGKGEKLFF. CDR3 DNA: TGTGCCAGCAGCTTAGCAAGGTCAGGGAAGGGTGAAAAACTGTTTTTT. Together with reference TRBV11-2 and TRBJ1-4, the CDR3 gives the full variable domain: EAGVAQSPRYKIIEKRQSVAFWCNPISGHATLYWYQQILGQGPKLLIQFQNNGVVDDSQLPKDRFSAERLKGVDSTLKIQPAKLEDSAVYLCASSLARSGKGEKLFFGSGTQLSVL.

The J gene is TRBJ2-1, the V gene TRBV7-2; 9 nucleotides align to TRBD2. CDR3 length: 15 residues. J gave up 6 bases and V 4 bases, and 7 bases lay outside the gene matches. Germline assignment: CDR1 SGHTA and CDR2 FQGNSA. The CDR3 loop is CASSSSGGRINEQFF. DNA of the CDR3: TGTGCCAGCAGCTCCAGCGGGGGGCGGATCAATGAGCAGTTCTTC.

This CDR3 is CASSLSPKSTEAFF. The CDR3 coding sequence is TGTGCCAGCAGCTTAAGCCCGAAGTCCACTGAAGCTTTCTTT. This rearrangement joins TRBV11-2 to TRBJ1-1, with no clear D. The ends were cut back, 2 bases at V and 4 bases at J, with 11 bases in the middle. The CDR3 is 14 residues long. Germline V gene data show CDR1 as SGHAT and CDR2 as FQNNGV.

With regard to this clone: This sample includes further DNA sequences coding for the same CDR3. The gene calls are TRBV5-1 and TRBJ2-2; 10 bases fit TRBD2. Germline CDR1 and CDR2: SGHRS and YFSETQ. After removal of 2 bases from V and 5 bases from J, the junction contained 0 bases not matched to a gene. CDR3 length: 14 amino acids. The CDR3 nucleotides read TGCGCCAGCAGCTTAGCGGGAGGGACCGGGGAGCTGTTTTTT. This translates into CASSLAGGTGELFF.

There are a few counts of this clone. The gene calls are TRBV15 and TRBJ1-4; TRBD1 might be the D (5 bases). The CDR3 is made up of 16 amino acids. The germline CDR1 and CDR2 sequences are LNHNV and YYDKDF (reference sequence). V lost 3 bases and J 7 bases, leaving 18 bases between the germline ends. The CDR3 sequence: CATSRAKGAPGEKLFF. CDR3 nucleotide sequence: TGTGCCACCAGCAGGGCCAAAGGGGCGCCCGGTGAAAAACTGTTTTTT.

The chain uses TRBV3-1 (or the pseudogene TRBV3-2) and TRBJ1-6; 8 nucleotides align to TRBD1. This CDR3 contains 15 residues. Germline V gene lookup returns CDR1 LGHDT and CDR2 YNNKEL (reference sequence). V gave up 4 bases and J gave up 7 bases; unmatched junction bases: 6. In DNA, the CDR3 is TGTGCCAGCAGCCCGCGGACAGGGAAGAATTCACCCCTCCACTTT. Its protein product is CASSPRTGKNSPLHF.

The rearrangement links TRBV9 to TRBJ2-1, with 9 bases fitting TRBD2. J lost 10 bases, V lost 2 bases, and 4 bases had no gene match. The germline CDR1 and CDR2 sequences are SGDLS and YYNGEE. The CDR3 consists of 13 residues. The CDR3 is CASSVRSGREQFF. The CDR3 bases are TGTGCCAGCAGCGTCCGTAGCGGGAGAGAGCAGTTCTTC. Based on the CDR3 plus reference TRBV9 and TRBJ2-1, the full variable domain is DSGVTQTPKHLITATGQRVTLRCSPRSGDLSVYWYQQSLDQGLQFLIQYYNGEERAKGNILERFSAQQFPDLHSELNLSSLELGDSALYFCASSVRSGREQFFGPGTRLTVL.

This clone was seen only a few times. This chain joins TRBV6-5 and TRBJ2-7; 13 nucleotides match TRBD2. The ends lost 6 bases at V and 0 bases at J; junction bases unmatched: 2. This CDR3 comprises 15 residues. The germline CDR1 and CDR2 sequences are MNHEY and SVGAGI. For the CDR3, the DNA is TGTGCCAGCAGGCGGACTAGCGGGAGCTCCTACGAGCAGTACTTC. Protein sequence: CASRRTSGSSYEQYF.

The V call is TRBV27, the J call TRBJ1-2; 8 positions match TRBD1. CDR1 is MNHEY, CDR2 SMNVEV, per germline (reference sequence). This CDR3 spans 15 amino acids. The trim removed 4 bases at V and 4 bases at J, leaving 8 bases unmatched. The CDR3 region has the DNA TGTGCCAGCAGTTCGACAGGGGCCCGCGGCTATGGCTACACCTTC. This sequence encodes CASSSTGARGYGYTF.

This clone showed up just once. The chain is built from TRBV5-6 and TRBJ1-4, with D perhaps matching TRBD1 (6 bases). The CDR3 consists of 17 residues. CDR1 SGHDT and CDR2 YYEEEE come from the germline V gene. V was trimmed by 5 bases and J by 3 bases, leaving 20 bases between them. CDR3: CASSPQGRKGANEKLFF. DNA for the CDR3: TGTGCCAGCAGTCCACAGGGAAGGAAGGGGGCTAATGAAAAACTGTTTTTT.

The chain recombines TRBV13 with TRBJ2-1, with TRBD1 matching over 8 bases. This CDR3 contains 12 residues. Trimming at V came to 6 bases and at J to 12 bases, leaving 7 bases not matched to a gene. Germline-derived CDR1 and CDR2 are PRHDT and FYEKMQ (reference sequence). CDR3 in amino acids: CASSAQGALQFF. Written as DNA, the CDR3 is TGTGCCAGCAGTGCCCAGGGGGCTTTGCAGTTCTTC.

This chain connects TRBV6-1 to TRBJ1-2; 8 nucleotides align to TRBD1. The junction had 5 bases not matched to a gene; V was cut back by 1 base and J by 4 bases. Germline CDR1 MNHNS, CDR2 SASEGT. This CDR3 is 15 amino acids long. The CDR3 nucleotides are TGTGCCAGCAGTGAAGGACGGACAGGGATCTATGGCTACACCTTC. Its translation: CASSEGRTGIYGYTF.

The gene calls are TRBV7-2 and TRBJ1-1; no firm D call. V lost 1 base to trimming and J lost 1 base, with 4 bases between them. This CDR3 has 13 residues. CDR1 is SGHTA, CDR2 FQGNSA, per germline. The CDR3 DNA is TGTGCCAGCAGCTTAGGCGAGAACACTGAAGCTTTCTTT. It encodes CASSLGENTEAFF.

V is TRBV7-9 and J is TRBJ1-5, with TRBD1 as a possible D gene (5 bases). CDR1 and CDR2 (germline): SEHNR, FQNEAQ (reference sequence). Trimming shortened V by 5 bases and J by 5 bases, and 22 bases separated the two germline ends. The CDR3 totals 17 residues. The CDR3: CASSRRSGIEGDQPQHF. In DNA form, the CDR3 reads TGTGCCAGCAGCCGGAGATCAGGAATCGAAGGGGATCAGCCCCAGCATTTT.

The count of this clone is one. This sequence joins TRBV7-3 and TRBJ2-2; D is unclear. The CDR3 contains 13 residues. CDR1 is SGHTA, CDR2 FQGTGA, per germline. V gave up 6 bases and J gave up 4 bases, with 9 bases separating them. The CDR3: CASSLTSTGELFF. In DNA, the CDR3 is TGTGCCAGCAGTCTAACTTCCACCGGGGAGCTGTTTTTT.

The CDR3 DNA sequence: TGTGCCAGTAGAGAAGGAGGCTCAAGCTCCTACGAGCAGTACTTC. Amino acid sequence: CASREGGSSSYEQYF. This rearrangement joins TRBV19 to TRBJ2-7, with D maybe TRBD2 (5 bases). The V gene's germline CDR1 is LNHDA and CDR2 SQIVND (reference sequence). V shed 6 bases and J shed 0 bases, with 15 bases lying between them. The CDR3 contains 15 residues. Full variable domain (rest looked up from reference TRBV19 and TRBJ2-7): DGGITQSPKYLFRKEGQNVTLSCEQNLNHDAMYWYRQDPGQGLRLIYYSQIVNDFQKGDIAEGYSVSREKKESFPLTVTSAQKNPTAFYLCASREGGSSSYEQYFGPGTRLTVT.

Concerning this clone itself: Other DNA sequences of this sample code for an identical CDR3. The chain links TRBV25-1 to TRBJ1-2, with 9 nucleotides matching TRBD1. With 5 bases clipped from V and 4 bases from J, the junction kept 5 bases outside the gene matches. Germline CDR1 and CDR2: MGHDK and SYGVNS. This CDR3 has 14 amino acids. The CDR3 DNA sequence: TGTGCCAGCAGTCGCGGACAGGGGTTCTATGGCTACACCTTC. Protein: CASSRGQGFYGYTF.

The V gene is TRBV4-3, the J gene TRBJ2-3; TRBD1 is a possible D gene (5 bases). V was clipped by 4 bases and J by 4 bases, with 18 bases between them. The CDR3 spans 16 residues. From germline, CDR1 is LGHNA and CDR2 YSLEER. The CDR3 DNA is TGCGCCAGCAGCCCCAGGGTCCTCGCAGGAGCAGATACGCAGTATTTT. This encodes CASSPRVLAGADTQYF.

V and J are TRBV12-3 or TRBV12-4 and TRBJ1-1, with TRBD1 as a possible D gene (5 bases). V shed 2 bases and J shed 9 bases, with 10 bases lying between them. This CDR3 has 12 residues. The CDR3 sequence: CASSLRGGKAFF. The CDR3 DNA sequence: TGTGCCAGCAGTTTACGGGGGGGGAAAGCTTTCTTT.

The rearrangement links TRBV30 to TRBJ2-3; TRBD2 matches at 9 bases. The germline gives CDR1 GTSNPN, CDR2 SVGIG (reference sequence). The CDR3 loop spans 16 amino acids. Trimming removed 0 bases from V and 5 bases from J; junction bases left unmatched: 9. The DNA of the CDR3 is TGTGCCTGGAGTGTAGATGGCGGGGGGGCGGTAGATACGCAGTATTTT. It yields the protein CAWSVDGGGAVDTQYF.

This clone turned up a few times. The V and J genes are TRBV5-1 and TRBJ1-2; TRBD1 is a possible D gene (6 bases). Germline lookup yields CDR1 SGHRS and CDR2 YFSETQ. The CDR3 contains 12 residues. The V end lost 4 bases, the J end lost 7 bases, and 11 bases lay between the germline ends. CDR3 in amino acids: CASSEGVGGYTF. In DNA form, the CDR3 reads TGCGCCAGCAGCGAGGGGGTAGGTGGCTACACCTTC.

The genes are TRBV10-3 and TRBJ2-6, with 8 nucleotides matching TRBD2. The J segment lost 0 bases and the V segment lost 2 bases, leaving 6 bases of the junction unmatched. CDR3 length equals 18 residues. Looked up from germline, CDR1 is ENHRY and CDR2 is SYGVKD. The CDR3 DNA reads TGTGCCATCAGTGAGGCTAGCGGGTATCCCTCTGGGGCCAACGTCCTGACTTTC. This translates into CAISEASGYPSGANVLTF.

The chain couples TRBV18 to TRBJ2-3; possibly TRBD2 for D (5 bases). CDR3 length: 14 residues. Germline lookup yields CDR1 KGHSH and CDR2 LQKENI. V lost 6 bases to trimming and J lost 4 bases, with 14 bases between them. The CDR3: CASSPVGAADTQYF. In DNA, the CDR3 is TGTGCCAGCTCCCCAGTGGGAGCCGCAGATACGCAGTATTTT.

The chain employs TRBV28 and TRBJ1-1, with 7 bases lining up with TRBD1. This CDR3 comprises 15 residues. Germline CDR1 reads MDHEN; CDR2 reads SYDVKM. With 6 bases clipped from V and 0 bases from J, the junction kept 7 bases outside the gene matches. Written as DNA, the CDR3 is TGTGCCAGCAGCCTACCCGGGACAGTGAACACTGAAGCTTTCTTT. Protein product: CASSLPGTVNTEAFF. The variable domain in full, with the rest retrieved from reference TRBV28 and TRBJ1-1, is DVKVTQSSRYLVKRTGEKVFLECVQDMDHENMFWYRQDPGLGLRLIYFSYDVKMKEKGDIPEGYSVSREKKERFSLILESASTNQTSMYLCASSLPGTVNTEAFFGQGTRLTVV.